This T cell receptor (beta chain) was recovered during a study of cytomegalovirus exposure and HLA in healthy donors. The PCR employed 60 Vbeta primers together with 13 Jbeta primers. Sequenced by immunoSEQ multiplex PCR; TCRdb stores in-frame clones only, minus some. The sample totals 70,000 or so clones. The clonotype originates from a middle-aged man in good health and CMV-seronegative. Sequenced material: PBMCs.

The CDR3 loop reads CASSGKRDSYNEQFF. The CDR3, as DNA: TGTGCCAGCAGCGGGAAGCGGGACTCCTACAATGAGCAGTTCTTC. The V and J genes are TRBV7-9 and TRBJ2-1, with 7 bases lining up with TRBD2. Germline V CDR1 and CDR2: SEHNR, FQNEAQ (reference sequence). The V gene end was trimmed by 5 bases and the J gene end by 0 bases; junction bases not matched to a gene: 4. The CDR3 sequence is 15 residues long.